The 24 T cell receptor beta chains presented below share a single source sample, sequenced in a study of breast tumors, draining lymph nodes, adjacent tissues. MiXCR was run by TCRdb on the multiplex PCR reads, yielding one entry per CDR3 protein. The sample shows nearly 110,000 distinct CDR3 sequences, more than 30% of them seen only once. Axillary draining lymph nodes of breast cancer patients supplied the node samples. Sample: axillary lymph node tissue. The receptor source for this set is a female donor with breast cancer. Some clones in this sample may be carry-over from other donors' samples.

The V gene is TRBV20-1, the J gene TRBJ1-6; D is undetermined. V dropped 2 bases and J dropped 5 bases, with 10 bases sitting between them. Germline CDR1 DFQATT, CDR2 SNEGSKA (reference sequence). CDR3 length equals 14 residues. The DNA of the CDR3 is TGCAGTGCTAGAAAGACGGAAGATAATTCACCCCTCCACTTT. It is translated as CSARKTEDNSPLHF.

This clonotype was counted at least ten times. J is TRBJ2-7 and V is TRBV11-2, with D tentatively TRBD2 (5 bases). V gave up 5 bases and J gave up 2 bases, with 16 bases separating them. This CDR3 has 15 amino acids. Germline values: CDR1 SGHAT, CDR2 FQNNGV. The CDR3 loop reads CASSPQLDRPYEQYF. The CDR3 DNA follows: TGTGCCAGCAGCCCCCAACTAGATCGCCCCTACGAGCAGTACTTC.

The V and J genes are TRBV6-5 and TRBJ1-6, with 7 bases identical to TRBD1. The junction had 7 bases not matched to a gene; V was cut back by 7 bases and J by 7 bases. The CDR3 has 14 residues. Germline CDR1 MNHEY, CDR2 SVGAGI. The CDR3 spells CASNDRDRNSPLHF. In DNA form, the CDR3 reads TGTGCCAGCAATGACCGGGACAGAAATTCACCCCTCCACTTT.

In its sample, this clonotype was seen many times. The V call is TRBV18, the J call TRBJ2-1; no reliable D call. CDR3 length: 13 residues. CDR1 and CDR2 (germline): KGHSH, LQKENI. V was clipped by 1 base and J by 9 bases, with 10 bases between them. The CDR3 sequence is CASSPLTGSEQFF. The CDR3 DNA sequence: TGTGCCAGCTCACCACTAACCGGCTCTGAGCAGTTCTTC.

V is TRBV7-9 and J is TRBJ2-1; D is ambiguous. CDR1 is SEHNR and CDR2 is FQNEAQ in the germline V gene (reference sequence). The CDR3 consists of 13 residues. Trimming removed 5 bases from V and 8 bases from J, with 13 bases in between. Here the CDR3 reads CASSRTISDEQFF. The CDR3 nucleotides read TGTGCCAGCAGCCGCACGATTAGTGATGAGCAGTTCTTC.

This clonotype was detected ten times or more. V usage is TRBV9 and J usage is TRBJ1-6, with 8 bases aligning to TRBD1. CDR1 is SGDLS, CDR2 YYNGEE, per germline. Unmatched junction bases numbered 6, after V lost 3 bases and J lost 1 base. This CDR3 comprises 17 residues. The CDR3 sequence: CASSAQGAGSYNSPLHF. CDR3 coding DNA: TGTGCCAGCAGCGCTCAGGGGGCTGGATCCTATAATTCACCCCTCCACTTT.

This chain joins TRBV28 and TRBJ1-2, with TRBD1 as a possible D gene (6 bases). Germline CDR1 reads MDHEN; CDR2 reads SYDVKM. V was clipped by 11 bases and J by 8 bases, with 27 bases between them. The length of the CDR3 is 15 residues. DNA of the CDR3: TGTGCCGCATGCCAGGCCCAGGGGATGTGGGTGGGCTACACCTTC. It yields the protein CAACQAQGMWVGYTF.

This clonotype occurred a few times. V and J are TRBV4-3 and TRBJ1-1, with D uncertain. V gave up 4 bases and J gave up 2 bases, with 14 bases separating them. The CDR3 totals 15 residues. CDR1 is LGHNA, CDR2 YSLEER, per germline. As DNA, the CDR3 is TGCGCCAGCAGCCCACGCCCCGCGACAAACACTGAAGCTTTCTTT. It specifies CASSPRPATNTEAFF.

This clonotype was seen many times. V gene TRBV18 combines with J gene TRBJ2-1; D is ambiguous. The V end lost 0 bases, the J end lost 14 bases, and 11 bases lay between the germline ends. The CDR3 has 12 amino acids. Germline CDR1 KGHSH, CDR2 LQKENI. The CDR3 here is CASSPPRPDEFF. CDR3 bases: TGTGCCAGCTCACCACCCCGTCCGGACGAGTTCTTC.

V gene TRBV10-1 combines with J gene TRBJ2-2, with TRBD2 matching 7 bases. Germline CDR1 WNHNN, CDR2 SYGVQD (reference sequence). The CDR3 totals 17 residues. J gave up 5 bases and V 0 bases, and 9 bases lay outside the gene matches. CDR3 sequence reads: CASSESVAGVGTGELFF. DNA for the CDR3: TGCGCCAGCAGTGAGTCTGTGGCGGGAGTAGGGACCGGGGAGCTGTTTTTT.

This clonotype occurred many times. V is TRBV6-5 and J is TRBJ2-7, with D maybe TRBD2 (7 bases). V was shortened by 5 bases and J by 0 bases, with 17 bases between the two germline ends. Germline CDR1 reads MNHEY; CDR2 reads SVGAGI. The CDR3 length is 16 residues. The CDR3 coding sequence is TGTGCCAGCAGTCACTTGGGCGGGGGCGGCTCCTACGAGCAGTACTTC. Translating gives CASSHLGGGGSYEQYF.

A few counts support this clonotype. The rearrangement uses TRBV28 and TRBJ2-2, with TRBD2 as a possible D gene (6 bases). Germline V gene sequence: CDR1 MDHEN, CDR2 SYDVKM. Trimming cost V 5 bases and J 2 bases, with 12 bases left between them. CDR3 length: 15 amino acids. Here the CDR3 DNA reads TGTGCCAGCAGTCCGACGACTAGAAACACCGGGGAGCTGTTTTTT. Amino acid sequence: CASSPTTRNTGELFF.

This clonotype was detected ten times or more. In DNA, the CDR3 is TGTGCCACCAGTGACACCGGGACTACACACACCGGGGAGCTGTTTTTT. Residues: CATSDTGTTHTGELFF. This chain joins TRBV24-1 and TRBJ2-2, with 7 bases that match TRBD2. Germline loops: CDR1 KGHDR, CDR2 SFDVKD. This CDR3 is 16 amino acids long. J gave up 3 bases and V 4 bases, and 7 bases lay outside the gene matches.

In this sample, this clonotype turned up many times. V and J are TRBV5-5 and TRBJ2-5; D gene unclear. Germline CDR1 SGHKS, CDR2 YYEKEE (reference sequence). The CDR3 length is 13 residues. Trimming pared 4 bases from V and 3 bases from J, leaving 10 bases between. The CDR3 sequence is CASSPDLKETQYF. The CDR3 DNA is TGTGCCAGCAGCCCTGACTTGAAAGAGACCCAGTACTTC.

This clonotype has a count of ten or more. The V gene is TRBV6-5, the J gene TRBJ2-1; D perhaps matches TRBD2 (6 bases). Germline-derived CDR1 and CDR2 are MNHEY and SVGAGI. The CDR3 consists of 16 residues. Trimming removed 4 bases from V and 6 bases from J, with 19 bases in between. CDR3 region: CASSSLALAIRNEQFF. The CDR3 DNA is TGTGCCAGCAGTTCTCTAGCGTTGGCTATACGCAATGAGCAGTTCTTC.

Many counts were recorded for this clonotype. The V and J genes are TRBV4-1 and TRBJ2-2; TRBD2 matches at 9 bases. This CDR3 has 14 residues. Looked up from germline, CDR1 is MGHRA and CDR2 is YSYEKL. Trimming took 4 bases from V and 6 from J; bases not matched to a gene: 3. CDR3 DNA: TGCGCCAGCAGCCTATCTAGCGGGGCCGGGGAGCTGTTTTTT. Its translation: CASSLSSGAGELFF.

This clonotype has just a few counts. This clone may be a read error of a much larger clone one base away. V gene TRBV6-5 combines with J gene TRBJ2-5, with D perhaps matching TRBD2 (5 bases). V lost 5 bases and J 4 bases, leaving 14 bases between the germline ends. This CDR3 comprises 14 residues. CDR1 MNHEY and CDR2 SVGAGI come from the germline V gene. Written as DNA, the CDR3 is TGTGCCAGCAGTCCCTATGCCGAGGGAGAGACCCAGTACTTC. This translates into CASSPYAEGETQYF.

Many counts were recorded for this clonotype. V gene TRBV19 combines with J gene TRBJ1-2; D call uncertain. Looked up from germline, CDR1 is LNHDA and CDR2 is SQIVND (reference sequence). The CDR3 spans 15 residues. Trimming shortened V by 6 bases and J by 1 base, and 15 bases separated the two germline ends. As DNA, the CDR3 is TGTGCCAGTAGCCGGACGGGTACCCTTAACTATGGCTACACCTTC. Its protein product is CASSRTGTLNYGYTF.

This clonotype came up once. The chain joins TRBV2 to TRBJ2-3; D may be TRBD1 or TRBD2 (6 bases each). The CDR3 has 14 amino acids. Trimming shortened V by 4 bases and J by 2 bases, and 10 bases separated the two germline ends. Germline V CDR1 and CDR2: SNHLY, FYNNEI. In DNA, the CDR3 is TGTGCCAGCAGTGGAAGGGGGGCCACAGATACGCAGTATTTT. Its translation is CASSGRGATDTQYF.

This clonotype was detected many times. This chain links TRBV10-3 with TRBJ1-5; D possibly corresponds to TRBD1 (5 bases). The germline CDR1 and CDR2 sequences are ENHRY and SYGVKD. The CDR3 has 14 residues. V lost 5 bases and J lost 5, with 13 bases in between. The CDR3: CAISPGTPDQPQHF. CDR3 bases: TGTGCCATCAGTCCCGGGACCCCGGATCAGCCCCAGCATTTT.

In its sample, this clonotype was seen many times. CDR3 region: CASSQLHPGQPWVTQYF. CDR3 DNA sequence: TGCGCCAGCAGCCAACTTCACCCGGGACAGCCCTGGGTGACCCAGTACTTC. The chain recombines TRBV4-1 with TRBJ2-5, with TRBD1 matching over 7 bases. Germline loops: CDR1 MGHRA, CDR2 YSYEKL. This CDR3 spans 17 amino acids. J gave up 7 bases and V 2 bases, and 16 bases lay outside the gene matches.

This clonotype showed up many times. The J gene is TRBJ2-7, the V gene TRBV29-1; D remains unclear. CDR3 length equals 11 residues. CDR1 and CDR2 from the germline V gene are SQVTM and ANQGSEA. V was cut by 4 bases and J by 2 bases, with 6 bases left in between. The CDR3 loop reads CSVVWTYEQYF. In DNA form, the CDR3 reads TGCAGCGTTGTCTGGACCTACGAGCAGTACTTC.

V is TRBV11-2 and J is TRBJ2-1, with TRBD2 identical over 8 bases. The germline V gene has CDR1 SGHAT and CDR2 FQNNGV. The CDR3 is 19 residues long. J lost 0 bases, V lost 1 base, and 11 bases had no gene match. The CDR3 sequence: CASSLGGLAGLSSYNEQFF. For the CDR3, the DNA is TGTGCCAGCAGCTTAGGAGGGCTAGCGGGCCTGAGCTCCTACAATGAGCAGTTCTTC.

This clonotype was seen at least ten times. This rearrangement joins TRBV7-8 to TRBJ1-5; 9 bases are shared with TRBD1. There are 16 residues in the CDR3. V dropped 1 base and J dropped 6; count of bases not matched to a gene: 7. Germline CDR1 is SGHVS and CDR2 is FQNEAQ. The CDR3 protein is CASSLDGTGRSQPQHF. DNA for the CDR3: TGTGCCAGCAGCTTAGATGGGACAGGGAGAAGTCAGCCCCAGCATTTT.